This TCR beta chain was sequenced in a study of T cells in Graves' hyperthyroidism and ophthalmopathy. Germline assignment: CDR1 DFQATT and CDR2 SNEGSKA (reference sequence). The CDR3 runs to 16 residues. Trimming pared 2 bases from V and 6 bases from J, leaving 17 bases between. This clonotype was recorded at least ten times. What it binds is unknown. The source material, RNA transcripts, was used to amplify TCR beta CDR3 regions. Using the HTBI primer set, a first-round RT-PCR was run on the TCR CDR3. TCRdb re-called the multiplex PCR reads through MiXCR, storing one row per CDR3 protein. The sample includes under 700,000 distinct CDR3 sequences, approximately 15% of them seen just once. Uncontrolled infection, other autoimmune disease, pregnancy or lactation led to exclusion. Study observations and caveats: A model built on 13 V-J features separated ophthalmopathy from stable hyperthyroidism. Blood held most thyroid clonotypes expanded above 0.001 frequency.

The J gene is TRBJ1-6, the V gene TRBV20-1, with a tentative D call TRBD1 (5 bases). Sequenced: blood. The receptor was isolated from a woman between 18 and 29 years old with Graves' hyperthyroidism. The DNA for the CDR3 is TGCAGTGCTAGATTGCAGAGAGGGGTGGTTAATTCACCCCTCCACTTT. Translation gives CSARLQRGVVNSPLHF.